This T cell receptor (beta chain) emerged from a study of prognosis after radiotherapy for stage I lung cancer. The sample holds many counts of this clonotype. Its antigen is unidentified. Each of the patients had no lymph node involvement on CT and PET/CT and no prior chemotherapy, radiotherapy or other malignancies. Investigators drew about 6 milliliters of peripheral blood at each of two time points. The V and J ends lost 2 bases and 6 bases respectively, with 23 bases between them. This CDR3 is 17 amino acids long. Germline lookup yields CDR1 PRHDT and CDR2 FYEKMQ (reference sequence). Genomic DNA was subjected to two-round multiplex PCR for amplification of TCR beta CDR3. Gene-specific primers for each TRBV and TRBJ gene drove first-round PCR. TCRdb re-analysed the multiplex PCR reads in MiXCR, keeping a single row per CDR3 protein. The sample yields 20,000 to 25,000 distinct CDR3 sequences, approximately 40% seen once.

Study-level points and caveats: Diminished Shannon entropy following stereotactic body radiation therapy characterized patients who developed distant metastases. Any tumor specificity that the expanded TCR clones may have had was not determined.

Sequencing used PBMCs, obtained before or after stereotactic body radiation therapy (not recorded which). J is TRBJ2-7 and V is TRBV13, with D tentatively TRBD2 (6 bases). This receptor was obtained from a donor older than 45 with non-small cell lung cancer. CDR3: CASSLWVTERVRGEQYF. Here the CDR3 DNA reads TGTGCCAGCAGCTTATGGGTGACGGAGCGGGTTAGGGGCGAGCAGTACTTC.